The rows below give T cell receptor beta chains drawn from one sample of a study of T cell repertoires in cytomegalovirus infection. One entry per CDR3 protein, called by TCRdb with MiXCR from the reads. The sample shows approximately 130,000 distinct CDR3 sequences, approximately 9.2% of them seen only once. The sample comprised PBMCs. These receptors originate from a human donor in good health (CMV status not recorded). Some clones in this sample may be carry-over from other donors' samples. Each CDR3 is given with its conserved first and last residue. Each record gives: V gene, J gene, D gene, clone size, CDR3 protein, CDR3 DNA. A D gene is named only where the DNA matches it firmly. Clone size is not always given. Where it is, it says once, few, many or a class for expanded clones.

v_call: TRBV7-8
j_call: TRBJ2-6
d_call: .
clone_size: many
cdr3_aa: CASSLARAGGANVLTF
cdr3_nt: TGTGCCAGCAGCTTAGCGCGAGCAGGGGGGGCCAACGTCCTGACTTTC

v_call: TRBV2
j_call: TRBJ1-1
d_call: .
clone_size: few
cdr3_aa: CASSVRNTEAFF
cdr3_nt: TGTGCCAGCAGTGTCAGGAACACTGAAGCTTTCTTT

v_call: TRBV30
j_call: TRBJ2-3
d_call: TRBD2
clone_size: .
cdr3_aa: CGSSGGTVTKYF
cdr3_nt: TGCGGGTCCAGCGGGGGAACAGTTACGAAGTATTTT

v_call: TRBV19
j_call: TRBJ2-1
d_call: .
clone_size: .
cdr3_aa: CASSTGYNEQFF
cdr3_nt: TGTGCCAGTAGTACCGGCTACAATGAGCAGTTCTTC

v_call: TRBV5-1
j_call: TRBJ1-2
d_call: TRBD1
clone_size: many
cdr3_aa: CASSPTGTGGYGYTF
cdr3_nt: TGCGCCAGCAGCCCGACCGGGACAGGGGGCTATGGCTACACCTTC

v_call: TRBV28
j_call: TRBJ1-1
d_call: .
clone_size: .
cdr3_aa: CASSLPGRMNTEAFF
cdr3_nt: TGTGCCAGCAGTTTGCCGGGGAGAATGAACACTGAAGCTTTCTTT

v_call: TRBV2
j_call: TRBJ2-2
d_call: .
clone_size: .
cdr3_aa: CASSEEGITGELFF
cdr3_nt: TGTGCCAGCAGTGAAGAGGGGATCACCGGGGAGCTGTTTTTT

v_call: TRBV25-1
j_call: TRBJ1-6
d_call: .
clone_size: .
cdr3_aa: CASSLPGRNSPLHF
cdr3_nt: TGTGCCAGCAGTCTCCCAGGGAGGAATTCACCCCTCCACTTT

v_call: TRBV28
j_call: TRBJ1-5
d_call: .
clone_size: many
cdr3_aa: CASSLQPQHF
cdr3_nt: TGTGCCAGCAGTTTACAGCCCCAGCATTTT

v_call: TRBV7-2
j_call: TRBJ2-5
d_call: .
clone_size: many
cdr3_aa: CASSPAVGGFQETQYF
cdr3_nt: TGTGCCAGCAGCCCGGCGGTGGGGGGCTTCCAAGAGACCCAGTACTTC

v_call: TRBV7-6
j_call: TRBJ2-3
d_call: .
clone_size: many
cdr3_aa: CASSLRTDTDTQYF
cdr3_nt: TGTGCCAGCAGCTTAAGGACAGACACAGATACGCAGTATTTT

v_call: TRBV29-1
j_call: TRBJ2-7
d_call: .
clone_size: many
cdr3_aa: CSVRAGPSYEQYF
cdr3_nt: TGCAGCGTTAGGGCGGGACCATCCTACGAGCAGTACTTC